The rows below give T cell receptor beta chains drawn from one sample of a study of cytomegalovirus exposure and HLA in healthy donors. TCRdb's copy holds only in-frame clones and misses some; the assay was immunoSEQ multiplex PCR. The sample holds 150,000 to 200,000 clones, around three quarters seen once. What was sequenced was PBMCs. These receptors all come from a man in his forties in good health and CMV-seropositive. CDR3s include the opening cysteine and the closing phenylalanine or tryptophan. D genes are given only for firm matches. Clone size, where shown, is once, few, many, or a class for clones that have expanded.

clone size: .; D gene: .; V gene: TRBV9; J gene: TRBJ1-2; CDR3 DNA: TGTGCCAGCAGCGTCCCTACGGGGGGGACCCACATCTACTATGGCTACACCTTC; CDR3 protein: CASSVPTGGTHIYYGYTF
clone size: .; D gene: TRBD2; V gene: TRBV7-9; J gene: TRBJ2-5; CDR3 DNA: TGTGCCAGCAGCTTCCCGGGACTAGCGGGGGGAGGGGAGACCCAGTACTTC; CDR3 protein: CASSFPGLAGGGETQYF
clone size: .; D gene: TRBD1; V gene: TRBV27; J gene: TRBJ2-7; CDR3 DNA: TGTGCCAGCAGTTCCTCCGGGACAGAATACGAGCAGTACTTC; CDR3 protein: CASSSSGTEYEQYF
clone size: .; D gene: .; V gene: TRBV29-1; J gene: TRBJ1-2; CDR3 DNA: TGCAGCGAAAGGACAGCCAACTATGGCTACACCTTC; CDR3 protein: CSERTANYGYTF
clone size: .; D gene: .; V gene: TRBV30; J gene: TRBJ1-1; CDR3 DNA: TGTGCCTGGATAAGGGAGACTGAAGCTTTCTTT; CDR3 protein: CAWIRETEAFF
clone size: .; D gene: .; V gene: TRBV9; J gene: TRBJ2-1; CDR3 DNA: TGTGCCAGCAGCGCAACAGGTTGGGCTACCGATGAGCAGTTCTTC; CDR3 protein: CASSATGWATDEQFF
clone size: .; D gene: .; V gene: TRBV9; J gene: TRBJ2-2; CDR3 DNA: TGTGCCAGCAGCGTGGCAGCGAACACCGGGGAGCTGTTTTTT; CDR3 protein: CASSVAANTGELFF
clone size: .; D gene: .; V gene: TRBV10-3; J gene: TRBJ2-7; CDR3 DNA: TGTGCCAGCACCGAGGTCAGTGCGGACGAGCAGTACTTC; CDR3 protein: CASTEVSADEQYF
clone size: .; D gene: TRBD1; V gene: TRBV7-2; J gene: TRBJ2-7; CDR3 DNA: TGTGCCAGCAGCTTAGCTGGGACAGGGGGACGGGAGCAGTACTTC; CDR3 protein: CASSLAGTGGREQYF
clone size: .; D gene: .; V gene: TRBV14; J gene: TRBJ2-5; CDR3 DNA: TGTGCCAGCAGCCAAGGAAGGTGGCGGGGACCTGCGGAGACCCAGTACTTC; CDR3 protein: CASSQGRWRGPAETQYF
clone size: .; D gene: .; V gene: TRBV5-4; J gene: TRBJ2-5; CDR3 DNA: TGTGCCAGCACCCGGATCGGGACAAAGGAAGAGACCCAGTACTTC; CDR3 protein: CASTRIGTKEETQYF
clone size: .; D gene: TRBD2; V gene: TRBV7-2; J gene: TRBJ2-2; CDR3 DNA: TGTGCCAGCAGCTTATATTCTAGCGGGGGTCGGGAGCTGTTTTTT; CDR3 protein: CASSLYSSGGRELFF
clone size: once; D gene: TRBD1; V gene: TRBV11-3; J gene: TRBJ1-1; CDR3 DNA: TGTGCCAGCAGCTTAGACACAGGGGGTGAAGCTTTCTTT; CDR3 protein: CASSLDTGGEAFF
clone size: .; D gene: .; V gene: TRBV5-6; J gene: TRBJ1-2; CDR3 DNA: TGTGCCAGCAGCTTGGTCCATAACTATGGCTACACCTTC; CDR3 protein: CASSLVHNYGYTF
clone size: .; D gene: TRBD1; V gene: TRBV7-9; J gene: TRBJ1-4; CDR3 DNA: TGTGCCAGCAGCTTAGCGTCGACAGGGGGTGAAAAACTGTTTTTT; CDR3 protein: CASSLASTGGEKLFF
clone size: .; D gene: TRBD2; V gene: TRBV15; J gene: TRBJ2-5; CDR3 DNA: TGTGCCACCAGCCTCGGGACTAGGGAGACCCAGTACTTC; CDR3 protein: CATSLGTRETQYF
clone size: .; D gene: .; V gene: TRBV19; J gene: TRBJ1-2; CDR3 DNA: TGTGCCAGTAGTATAGTACAGGGAACTAACTATGGCTACACCTTC; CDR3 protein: CASSIVQGTNYGYTF
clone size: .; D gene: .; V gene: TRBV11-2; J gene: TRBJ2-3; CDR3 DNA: TGTGCCAGCAGCTTAGCGGGGTCTCGCACAGATACGCAGTATTTT; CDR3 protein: CASSLAGSRTDTQYF
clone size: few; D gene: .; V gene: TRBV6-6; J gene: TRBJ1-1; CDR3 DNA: TGTGCCAGCAGTCTACAGGGGAACACTGAAGCTTTCTTT; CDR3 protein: CASSLQGNTEAFF
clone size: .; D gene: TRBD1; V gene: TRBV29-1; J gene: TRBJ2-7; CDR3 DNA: TGCAGCGTTGACCCCGGACAGGGGTCTTACGAGCAGTACTTC; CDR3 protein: CSVDPGQGSYEQYF
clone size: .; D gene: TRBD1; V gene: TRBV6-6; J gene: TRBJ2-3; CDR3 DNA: TGTGCCAGCAGAAACGGACAGGTACTTAGCACAGATACGCAGTATTTT; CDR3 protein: CASRNGQVLSTDTQYF
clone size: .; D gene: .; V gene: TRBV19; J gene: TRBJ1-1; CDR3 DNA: TGTGCCAGTAGTGCCGGAGTTGTTTCGAACACTGAAGCTTTCTTT; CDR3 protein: CASSAGVVSNTEAFF
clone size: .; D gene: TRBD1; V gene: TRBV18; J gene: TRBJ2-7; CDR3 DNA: TGTGCCAGCTCCCGAGGGACAGGGGACGAGCAGTACTTC; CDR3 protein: CASSRGTGDEQYF
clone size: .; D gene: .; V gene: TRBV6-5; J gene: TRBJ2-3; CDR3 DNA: TGTGCCAGCAGCCAGAAGGGGCCTAGGAGAGATACGCAGTATTTT; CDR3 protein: CASSQKGPRRDTQYF
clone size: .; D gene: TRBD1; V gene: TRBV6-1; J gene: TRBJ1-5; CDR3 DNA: TGTGCCATCAGCACAGGGGAGAGCAATCAGCCCCAGCATTTT; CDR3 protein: CAISTGESNQPQHF
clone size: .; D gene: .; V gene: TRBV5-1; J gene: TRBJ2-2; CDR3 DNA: TGCGCCAGCAGCTTGGGACTTGTTAACACCGGGGAGCTGTTTTTT; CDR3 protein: CASSLGLVNTGELFF
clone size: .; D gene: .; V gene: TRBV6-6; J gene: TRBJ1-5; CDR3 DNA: TGTGCCAGCCTGGGGCAAGTCAATCAGCCCCAGCATTTT; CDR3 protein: CASLGQVNQPQHF
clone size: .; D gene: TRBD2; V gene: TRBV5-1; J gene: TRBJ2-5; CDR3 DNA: TGCGCCAGCAGCCTCCAGCGGGGGCCGCAAGAGACCCAGTACTTC; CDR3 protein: CASSLQRGPQETQYF
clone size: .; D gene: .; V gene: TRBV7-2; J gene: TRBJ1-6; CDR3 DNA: TGTGCCAGCAGCTTAGGACGGATAGCTCTGGGTTATAATTCACCCCTCCACTTT; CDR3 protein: CASSLGRIALGYNSPLHF
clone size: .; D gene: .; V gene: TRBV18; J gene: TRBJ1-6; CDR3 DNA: TGTGCCAGCTCAAGTAATACGAGCTCCTATAATTCACCCCTCCACTTT; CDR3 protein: CASSSNTSSYNSPLHF
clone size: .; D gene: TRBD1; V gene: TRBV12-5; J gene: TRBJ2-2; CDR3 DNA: TGTGCTAGTGGCCCCGGGACAGGGGGAGACACCGGGGAGCTGTTTTTT; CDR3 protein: CASGPGTGGDTGELFF
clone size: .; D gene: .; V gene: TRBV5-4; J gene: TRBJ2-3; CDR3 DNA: TGTGCCAGCAGCTCAGGGGATACAGATACGCAGTATTTT; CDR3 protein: CASSSGDTDTQYF
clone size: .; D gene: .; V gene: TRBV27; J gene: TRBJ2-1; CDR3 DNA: TGTGCCAGCAGTTTAGGGGCACGGCCCCAGGATGAGCAGTTCTTC; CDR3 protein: CASSLGARPQDEQFF
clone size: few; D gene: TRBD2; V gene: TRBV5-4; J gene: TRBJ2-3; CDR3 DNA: TGTGCCAGCAGCTTGGACGGGGGGGCGGTAGATACGCAGTATTTT; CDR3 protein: CASSLDGGAVDTQYF
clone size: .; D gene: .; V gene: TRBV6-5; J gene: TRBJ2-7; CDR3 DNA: TGTGCCAGCAGTTACTTCCCGGGGGTGCCCTACGAGCAGTACTTC; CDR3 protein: CASSYFPGVPYEQYF
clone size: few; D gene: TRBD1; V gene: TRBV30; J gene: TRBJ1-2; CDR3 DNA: TGTGCCTGGCTTACAGGGGACTACACCTTC; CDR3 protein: CAWLTGDYTF
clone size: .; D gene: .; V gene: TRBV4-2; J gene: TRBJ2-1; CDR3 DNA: TGTGCCAGCAGCCAAGATGTGCCAGGGTGGGTTTCTGAGCAGTTCTTC; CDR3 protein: CASSQDVPGWVSEQFF
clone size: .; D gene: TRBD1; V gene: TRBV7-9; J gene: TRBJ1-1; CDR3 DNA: TGTGCCAGCAGCTTATCAGACAGGGGAGGTACTGAAGCTTTCTTT; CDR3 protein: CASSLSDRGGTEAFF
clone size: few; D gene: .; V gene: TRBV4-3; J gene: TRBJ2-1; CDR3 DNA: TGCGCCAGCAGCGAGACAGACCGCTCCTACAATGAGCAGTTCTTC; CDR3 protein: CASSETDRSYNEQFF
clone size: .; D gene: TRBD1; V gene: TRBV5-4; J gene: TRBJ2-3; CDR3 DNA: TGTGCCAGCAGCTTGGACAGGGGATTAGCAGATACGCAGTATTTT; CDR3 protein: CASSLDRGLADTQYF
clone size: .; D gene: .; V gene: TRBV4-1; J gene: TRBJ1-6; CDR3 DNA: TGCGCCAGCAGCCAACCGACGGGTTCACCCCTCCACTTT; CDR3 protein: CASSQPTGSPLHF
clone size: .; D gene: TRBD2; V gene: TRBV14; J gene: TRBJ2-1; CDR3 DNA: TGTGCCAGCAGCTTAGACTGGGCGCGGGGGGGACCGAGCTCCTACAATGAGCAGTTCTTC; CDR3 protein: CASSLDWARGGPSSYNEQFF
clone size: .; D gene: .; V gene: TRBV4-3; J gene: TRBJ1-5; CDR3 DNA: TGCGCCAGCAGCCAAGAGGTGGGGGCGGACAATCAGCCCCAGCATTTT; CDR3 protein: CASSQEVGADNQPQHF
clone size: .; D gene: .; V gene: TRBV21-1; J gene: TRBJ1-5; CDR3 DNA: TGTGCCAGCAGCAAAGGGGAAGGGAGAATTCAGCCCCAGCATTTT; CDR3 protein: CASSKGEGRIQPQHF
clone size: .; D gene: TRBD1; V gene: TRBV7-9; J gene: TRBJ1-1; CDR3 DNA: TGTTCCAGCAGCTTAGGTCAGGGGGCAGGAGCTTTCTTT; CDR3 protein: CSSSLGQGAGAFF
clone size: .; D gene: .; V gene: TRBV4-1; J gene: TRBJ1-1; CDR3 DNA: TGCGCCAGCAGCCTCGGGGGGGGAGAAGCTTTCTTT; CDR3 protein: CASSLGGGEAFF
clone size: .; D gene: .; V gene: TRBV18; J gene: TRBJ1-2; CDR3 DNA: TGTGCCAGCTCACCACCGGGCAGGGCCTATGGCTACACCTTC; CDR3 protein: CASSPPGRAYGYTF
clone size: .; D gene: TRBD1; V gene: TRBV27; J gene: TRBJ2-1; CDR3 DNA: TGTGCCAGCAGCCAGAGAGGGACAGGGCCCCTCTTC; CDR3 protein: CASSQRGTGPLF
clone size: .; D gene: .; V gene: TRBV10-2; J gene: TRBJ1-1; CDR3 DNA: TGCGCCAGCAGGAGGGACACAAATAGGAACACTGAAGCTTTCTTT; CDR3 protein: CASRRDTNRNTEAFF
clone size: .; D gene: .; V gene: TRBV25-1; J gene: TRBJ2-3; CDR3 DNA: TGTGCCAGCAGTGAGGAACGGCAGGGCAATAGGACAGATACGCAGTATTTT; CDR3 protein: CASSEERQGNRTDTQYF
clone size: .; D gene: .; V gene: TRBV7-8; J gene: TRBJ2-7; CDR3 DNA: TGTGCCAGCAGCTTAAGGGAGGGGGAAACGCTACGAGGGCAGTACTTC; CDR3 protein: CASSLREGETLRGQYF
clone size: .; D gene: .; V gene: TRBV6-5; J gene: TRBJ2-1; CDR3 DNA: TGTGCCAGCAGTTATTGGGGGGGGCGCCGGGACAATGAGCAGTTCTTC; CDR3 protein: CASSYWGGRRDNEQFF
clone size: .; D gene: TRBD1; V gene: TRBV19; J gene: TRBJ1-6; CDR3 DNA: TGTGCCAGTAGTACCCTCCGGGACAGGAGCTATAATTCACCCCTCCACTTT; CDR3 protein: CASSTLRDRSYNSPLHF